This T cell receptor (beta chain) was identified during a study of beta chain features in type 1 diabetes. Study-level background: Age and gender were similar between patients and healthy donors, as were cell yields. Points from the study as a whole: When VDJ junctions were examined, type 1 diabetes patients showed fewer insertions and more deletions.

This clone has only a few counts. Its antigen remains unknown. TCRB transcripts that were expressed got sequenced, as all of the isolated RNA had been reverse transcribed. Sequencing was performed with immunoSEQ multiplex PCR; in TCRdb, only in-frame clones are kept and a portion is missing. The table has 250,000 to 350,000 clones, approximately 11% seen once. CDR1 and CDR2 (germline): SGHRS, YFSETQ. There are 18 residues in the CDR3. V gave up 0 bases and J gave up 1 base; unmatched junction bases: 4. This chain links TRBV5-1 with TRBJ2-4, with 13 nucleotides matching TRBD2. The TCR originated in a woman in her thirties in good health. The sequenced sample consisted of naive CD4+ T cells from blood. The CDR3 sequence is CASSLGTSGRMAKNIQYF. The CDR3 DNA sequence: TGCGCCAGCAGCTTGGGGACTAGCGGGAGAATGGCCAAAAACATTCAGTACTTC.